This is a list of T cell receptor beta chains from one sample in a study of regulatory and conventional T cells in RAG deficiency. Generated by immunoSEQ multiplex PCR, the TCRdb table keeps only in-frame clones and is missing some. The repertoire holds 20,000 to 25,000 clones, with almost 96% as singletons. Separately, the same data were catalogued under a study of regulatory T cells.

Specimen: CD25- CD4+ T cells sorted from blood. The origin of the receptors is a human donor in good health. The CDR3 runs from the conserved cysteine through the conserved F or W. The D gene is left open where the match is weak. Size tells how often a clone was seen (once, few, many) or the class of an expanded clone, and some rows leave it out.

v_gene	abundance	j_gene	d_gene	CDR3nt	CDR3aa
TRBV30	-	TRBJ1-1	TRBD1	TGTGCCTGGACCACAGGGGCCGAAGCTTTCTTT	CAWTTGAEAFF
TRBV5-6	-	TRBJ1-6	TRBD1	TGTGCCAGCAGCCGACAGGGGAGTAATTCACCCCTCCACTTT	CASSRQGSNSPLHF
TRBV7-2	-	TRBJ1-2	-	TGTGCCAGCAGCTTAGTTACGGGACACAACTATGGCTACACCTTC	CASSLVTGHNYGYTF
TRBV4-3	-	TRBJ1-1	-	TGCGCCAGCAGCCAAGATGCGGCGGGGGCTGAAGCTTTCTTT	CASSQDAAGAEAFF
TRBV9	-	TRBJ1-2	TRBD1	TGTGCCAGCAGCGCCCATTCAGGGACAGGACATGGCTACACCTTC	CASSAHSGTGHGYTF
TRBV28	-	TRBJ1-1	TRBD1	TGTGCCAGCAGTACCGGACAGGGGCGGTGGACTGAAGCTTTCTTT	CASSTGQGRWTEAFF
TRBV27	-	TRBJ2-1	-	TGTGCCAGCAGTTTTCCGGATTACGAGCACTACTACAATGAGCAGTTCTTC	CASSFPDYEHYYNEQFF
TRBV7-3	once	TRBJ1-5	TRBD1	TGTGCCAGCAGCCCCCGGGACAGGGCTCAGCCCCAGCATTTT	CASSPRDRAQPQHF
TRBV9	-	TRBJ2-3	TRBD2	TGTGCCAGCAGCTCGTGGACTAGCGGGGTCCTAAGCACAGATACGCAGTATTTT	CASSSWTSGVLSTDTQYF
TRBV7-8	once	TRBJ2-1	-	TGTGCCAGCAGCTTAGCCCGACTAGTGAAAGGGGTATACAATGAGCAGTTCTTC	CASSLARLVKGVYNEQFF
TRBV30	-	TRBJ1-5	-	TGTGCCTGGAGTTGGTCGGCGGATCAGCCCCAGCATTTT	CAWSWSADQPQHF
TRBV6-1	-	TRBJ1-1	TRBD1	TGTGCCAGCGGGGACAGGGGGCGAATAGAAACTGAAGCTTTCTTT	CASGDRGRIETEAFF
TRBV11-2	-	TRBJ1-2	-	TGTGCCAGCAGCTCGCTCCGACAGGAAATGGCTATGCTAAACACCTTC	CASSSLRQEMAMLNTF
TRBV5-6	-	TRBJ2-5	-	TGTGCCAGCAGCTTGGTCGGGGAGACCCAGTACTTC	CASSLVGETQYF
TRBV6-1	-	TRBJ2-5	TRBD1	TGTGCCAGCAGCACGGACAGGGCATATGGAGAGACCCAGTACTTC	CASSTDRAYGETQYF
TRBV6-1	-	TRBJ1-1	-	TGTGCCAGCGGCCCAGGTGTCACTGAAGCTTTCTTT	CASGPGVTEAFF
TRBV4-2	-	TRBJ2-7	TRBD2	TGTGCCAGCAGCCAAGGCGGACTAGCCTCCTACGAGCAGTACTTC	CASSQGGLASYEQYF
TRBV2	-	TRBJ1-6	-	TGTGCCAGCAGTGATGGGCAGGGGAAGGCAACACCCCTCCACTTT	CASSDGQGKATPLHF
TRBV18	-	TRBJ1-1	-	TGTGCCAGCTCACCACTTACAGGCGCAGGCACTGAAGCTTTCTTT	CASSPLTGAGTEAFF
TRBV11-2	-	TRBJ1-2	TRBD1	TGTGCCGGAGGACAGGTCTCTTCCCCCTATGGCTACACCTTC	CAGGQVSSPYGYTF
TRBV7-6	-	TRBJ1-6	-	TGTGCCAGCAGCGCACGAGAATCACCCCTCCACTTT	CASSARESPLHF
TRBV5-1	-	TRBJ1-2	-	TGCGCCAGCAGCTTGGAGTCAATAGGAATGGGGGCTTTGAACTATGGCTACACCTTC	CASSLESIGMGALNYGYTF
TRBV6-5	-	TRBJ1-3	TRBD1	TGTGCCAGCAGTTACTTTCCAGGGGGCTCTGGAAACACCATATATTTT	CASSYFPGGSGNTIYF
TRBV10-1	-	TRBJ2-5	TRBD1	TGCGCCAGCAGTGAGTCCGGGACAGGGGGCAGGAGGGAGACCCAGTACTTC	CASSESGTGGRRETQYF
TRBV27	-	TRBJ1-5	-	TGTGCCAGCAGTCAAGGTAGCTATCAGCCCCAGCATTTT	CASSQGSYQPQHF
TRBV18	-	TRBJ1-2	TRBD1	TGTGCCAGCTCACCGTCCACAGGGGGCGAAGGCTACACCTTC	CASSPSTGGEGYTF
TRBV6-1	-	TRBJ1-2	-	TGTGCCAGCAGTGAAAATATACTTGGTCCTAATGGCTACACCTTC	CASSENILGPNGYTF
TRBV19	-	TRBJ2-7	-	TGTGCCAGTAGTATGGGGACACAAGGGCCGGGCGAGCAGTACTTC	CASSMGTQGPGEQYF
TRBV4-3	-	TRBJ2-6	-	TGCGCCAGCAGCCCCCGGAGGGCGGGACGCTTATCTGGGGCCAACGTCCTGACTTTC	CASSPRRAGRLSGANVLTF
TRBV18	-	TRBJ1-5	TRBD1	TGTGCCAGCTCAAAGCCGGGACAGAGATTAACCAATCAGCCCCAGCATTTT	CASSKPGQRLTNQPQHF
TRBV5-1	-	TRBJ1-5	TRBD1	TGCGCCAGCAGCCTGTGGCCAGGACAGGTCAATCTAACATATCAGCCCCAGCATTTT	CASSLWPGQVNLTYQPQHF
TRBV28	-	TRBJ1-4	-	TGTGCCAGCGTCTTAGGGCAGGGAAGAGAAAAACTGTTTTTT	CASVLGQGREKLFF
TRBV5-4	few	TRBJ1-3	-	TGTGCCAGCAGCTTGGCAGGACAGGGAAACACCATATATTTT	CASSLAGQGNTIYF
TRBV5-6	-	TRBJ2-1	-	TGTGCCAGCAGCTTGAGTTGGCTCAGCTCCTACAATGAGCAGTTCTTC	CASSLSWLSSYNEQFF
TRBV13	-	TRBJ2-7	TRBD2	TGTGCCAGCAGCCCAGGGACTAGCGGGAATCCCTACGAGCAGTACTTC	CASSPGTSGNPYEQYF
TRBV7-9	-	TRBJ1-6	-	TGTGCCAGCAGCTTAGGCGGAGCGAGCTCCTATAATTCACCCCTCCACTTT	CASSLGGASSYNSPLHF
TRBV19	-	TRBJ1-3	-	TGTGCCAGTAGTCCCACAGGGTCTGGAAACACCATATATTTT	CASSPTGSGNTIYF
TRBV28	-	TRBJ2-3	-	TGTGCCAGCAGTCCTACAGGGATTCTGCGCTATACGCAGTATTTT	CASSPTGILRYTQYF
TRBV6-5	-	TRBJ1-2	-	TGTGCCAGCAGGCCGACTCAGAACTATGGCTACACCTTC	CASRPTQNYGYTF
TRBV18	-	TRBJ1-2	-	TGTGCCAGCTCGCCGGGACACTCCCGGAGCTATGGCTACACCTTC	CASSPGHSRSYGYTF
TRBV5-1	-	TRBJ2-1	-	TGCGCCAGCGGGGAGTCCATAGGGTTTTCCTACAATGAGCAGTTCTTC	CASGESIGFSYNEQFF
TRBV9	-	TRBJ1-2	TRBD1	TGTGCCAGCAGCGAGGACAGGGGGCTTTATGGCTACACCTTC	CASSEDRGLYGYTF
TRBV9	once	TRBJ2-1	TRBD1	TGTGCCAGCAGCTCGGGGACAGTAGCCTTAGGAGAGCAGTTCTTC	CASSSGTVALGEQFF
TRBV28	-	TRBJ2-1	TRBD2	TGTGCCAGCACCCGACTAGCGGGGGTCTACAATGAGCAGTTCTTC	CASTRLAGVYNEQFF
TRBV19	-	TRBJ1-1	-	TGTGCCAGTAGTGAGACACCCATGAACACTGAAGCTTTCTTT	CASSETPMNTEAFF